The 18 T cell receptor beta chains presented below share a single source sample, sequenced in a study of T cells in Graves' hyperthyroidism and ophthalmopathy. RNA transcripts were the template for amplifying TCR beta CDR3 regions. Carried out on the TCR CDR3, a first-round RT-PCR used the HTBI primer set. TCRdb processed the multiplex PCR reads anew with MiXCR; each CDR3 protein has one entry. The sample records hundreds of thousands of distinct CDR3 sequences, 46% being singletons. Sequencing used peripheral blood or thyroid tissue (not recorded which). These receptor sequences come from a woman aged 18-30 years with Graves' hyperthyroidism.

The chain uses TRBV29-1 and TRBJ2-7; tentatively, D is TRBD1 (6 bases). The CDR3 runs to 12 residues. Germline V CDR1 and CDR2: SQVTM, ANQGSEA. The V gene lost 6 bases and the J gene lost 0 bases, with 9 bases spanning the gap. In DNA, the CDR3 is TGCAGCGTGGGGGCCGTCTCCTACGAGCAGTACTTC. Translation: CSVGAVSYEQYF.

About this clonotype: Relative to the germline gene, one junction end is altered; a read error may explain this. The V gene is TRBV7-9, the J gene TRBJ2-7; TRBD2 matches at 7 bases. CDR3 length: 17 residues. Germline V gene lookup returns CDR1 SEHNR and CDR2 FQNEAQ (reference sequence). Here the CDR3 reads CASSQLGGTTNSYEQYF. CDR3 DNA: TGCGCCAGCAGCCAATTGGGCGGGACTACCAACTCCTACGAGCAGTACTTC. The full variable domain, rest sourced from reference TRBV7-9 and TRBJ2-7, is DTGVSQNPRHKITKRGQNVTFRCDPISEHNRLYWYRQTLGQGPEFLTYFQNEAQLEKSRLLSDRFSAERPKGSFSTLEIQRTEQGDSAMYLCASSQLGGTTNSYEQYFGPGTRLTVT.

In this sample, this clonotype turned up many times. This rearrangement joins TRBV20-1 to TRBJ1-5; D gene uncertain. The CDR3 loop spans 13 amino acids. CDR1 is DFQATT, CDR2 SNEGSKA, per germline (reference sequence). Trimming shortened V by 2 bases and J by 0 bases, and 5 bases separated the two germline ends. CDR3 DNA: TGCAGTGCTAGACAGGATAGCAATCAGCCCCAGCATTTT. It encodes CSARQDSNQPQHF.

The chain has TRBV9 and TRBJ1-1; D remains ambiguous. The germline V gene has CDR1 SGDLS and CDR2 YYNGEE. V lost 5 bases and J 3 bases, leaving 17 bases between the germline ends. The CDR3 has 15 residues. This CDR3 reads CASSYQYSLHTEAFF. CDR3 sequence (DNA): TGTGCCAGCAGTTACCAGTACTCGTTACACACTGAAGCTTTCTTT.

The chain employs TRBV7-9 and TRBJ2-2; a weak D match, TRBD1 (6 bases). There are 14 residues in the CDR3. V lost 6 bases and J 4 bases, leaving 12 bases between the germline ends. The V gene's germline CDR1 is SEHNR and CDR2 FQNEAQ (reference sequence). This chain's CDR3 is CASRTRGSTGELFF. In DNA, the CDR3 is TGTGCCAGCAGGACGAGGGGGAGCACCGGGGAGCTGTTTTTT.

At least ten counts were recorded for this clonotype. Here the CDR3 DNA reads TGTGCCAGTAGTTACGGACCAGCGGGGTACGAGCAGTACTTC. Translated: CASSYGPAGYEQYF. The chain links TRBV19 to TRBJ2-7; 7 nucleotides agree with TRBD2. Trimming removed 5 bases from V and 4 bases from J; junction bases left unmatched: 8. The CDR3 has 14 residues. The germline V gene has CDR1 LNHDA and CDR2 SQIVND (reference sequence).

With respect to this clonotype: The junction departs from germline at one end; a sequencing error may be responsible. The chain couples TRBV7-9 to TRBJ2-7, with TRBD1 as a possible D gene (5 bases). The CDR3 spans 15 residues. Per germline, CDR1 SEHNR and CDR2 FQNEAQ (reference sequence). The CDR3 loop is CASSLETGVSYEQYF. Written as DNA, the CDR3 is TGCGCCAGCAGCTTGGAAACAGGTGTCTCCTACGAGCAGTACTTC.

The chain combines TRBV9 with TRBJ2-5, with D possibly being TRBD2 (6 bases). Trimming stripped 3 bases from V and 5 bases from J, with 20 bases between. CDR1 is SGDLS, CDR2 YYNGEE, per germline. This CDR3 has 16 residues. Here the CDR3 DNA reads TGTGCCAGCAGCGCTTGGGCCATCGGCGGGGCTGAGACCCAGTACTTC. It translates to CASSAWAIGGAETQYF.

As to this clonotype: The junction departs from the called germline gene at one end, perhaps through a read error. The chain couples TRBV2 to TRBJ1-2, with a possible D match to TRBD1 (5 bases). Germline V gives CDR1 SNHLY, CDR2 FYNNEI. The CDR3 is made up of 13 amino acids. As DNA, the CDR3 is TGTGCCACCAGTGATTTAGGAGCAGGGGGCTACACCTTC. It codes for CATSDLGAGGYTF.

V and J are TRBV10-3 and TRBJ2-5, with 7 positions matching TRBD1. Germline V gene lookup returns CDR1 ENHRY and CDR2 SYGVKD. V shed 3 bases, J shed 3 bases, and the junction held 10 bases outside the gene matches. The CDR3 totals 16 residues. CDR3 region: CAISDVLTGLEETQYF. In nucleotides, the CDR3 is TGTGCCATCAGTGATGTTTTGACAGGGCTGGAAGAGACCCAGTACTTC.

The chain uses TRBV10-3 and TRBJ1-5; D perhaps matches TRBD1 (5 bases). Trimming pared 10 bases from V and 2 bases from J, leaving 12 bases between. The CDR3 covers 13 residues. The germline gives CDR1 ENHRY, CDR2 SYGVKD. Here the CDR3 reads CATGGTGNQPQHF. The CDR3 DNA is TGTGCCACCGGGGGGACGGGCAATCAGCCCCAGCATTTT.

A word on this clonotype: This may be a read error, as it is one base from a much larger clone. The V and J genes are TRBV29-1 and TRBJ1-1; 7 nucleotides agree with TRBD1. The CDR3 is made up of 12 amino acids. After removal of 2 bases from V and 3 bases from J, the junction contained 0 bases not matched to a gene. Germline V CDR1 and CDR2: SQVTM, ANQGSEA. CDR3 protein: CSVETGDTEAFF. In DNA, the CDR3 is TGCAGCGTTGAAACAGGGGACACTGAAGCTTTCTTT.

The V gene is TRBV7-8, the J gene TRBJ2-5; D might be TRBD1 (5 bases). Germline loops: CDR1 SGHVS, CDR2 FQNEAQ. This CDR3 spans 13 amino acids. Deletions cut 0 bases from V and 9 bases from J, with 11 bases between. The DNA of the CDR3 is TGTGCCAGCAGCTTAGCAGGGGATCAGCCCCAGTACTTC. Residues: CASSLAGDQPQYF. Combining the CDR3 with reference TRBV7-8 and TRBJ2-5 gives the whole variable domain GAGVSQSPRYKVAKRGQDVALRCDPISGHVSLFWYQQALGQGPEFLTYFQNEAQLDKSGLPSDRFFAERPEGSVSTLKIQRTQQEDSAVYLCASSLAGDQPQYFGPGTRLLVL.

The chain employs TRBV7-9 and TRBJ2-5; the match to TRBD1 covers 7 bases. Trimming took 5 bases from V and 0 from J; bases not matched to a gene: 6. The germline V gene has CDR1 SEHNR and CDR2 FQNEAQ (reference sequence). This CDR3 has 15 amino acids. The CDR3 DNA sequence: TGTGCCAGCAGCCACCGGGACAGCAACCAAGAGACCCAGTACTTC. Translated, it gives CASSHRDSNQETQYF.

The chain employs TRBV11-3 and TRBJ1-2; 12 bases are a match to TRBD1. From germline, CDR1 is SGHNT and CDR2 YENEEA. CDR3 length: 15 residues. V lost 5 bases and J lost 8; bases outside the gene matches: 9. The CDR3 nucleotides are TGTGCCAGCAGCCCGGGGGACAGGGGGCGACAAGGCTACACCTTC. Protein sequence: CASSPGDRGRQGYTF.

In its sample, this clonotype was seen a few times. The rearrangement joins TRBV7-2 to TRBJ2-7; D could derive from TRBD1 or TRBD2 (5 bases each). The CDR3 contains 15 residues. The V gene's germline CDR1 is SGHTA and CDR2 FQGNSA. Trimming cost V 3 bases and J 1 base, with 13 bases left between them. Written as DNA, the CDR3 is TGTGCCAGCAGCTTGATTAGGGGACGTTCCTACGAGCAGTACTTC. Protein product: CASSLIRGRSYEQYF.

As to this clonotype: Likely a read error: the CDR3 ends without its conserved phenylalanine or tryptophan. Because the CDR3's place on the DNA is in doubt, the DNA is left out and the CDR3 is given as listed by TCRdb. This CDR3 reads CSARSGTS. The chain recombines TRBV20-1 with TRBJ2-5; the table's D call, TRBD2, has no DNA check behind it. CDR1 and CDR2 (germline): DFQATT, SNEGSKA (reference sequence). The CDR3 is made up of 8 amino acids, end residues included.

The chain employs TRBV2 and TRBJ1-1; no definite D call. CDR1 is SNHLY, CDR2 FYNNEI, per germline. The CDR3 runs 14 residues. The V gene lost 7 bases and the J gene lost 1 base, with 13 bases spanning the gap. The CDR3 is CASTKRGPNTEAFF. As DNA, the CDR3 is TGTGCCAGCACCAAGCGCGGACCGAACACTGAAGCTTTCTTT.